The 30 T cell receptor beta chains in this list originate from one sample, sequenced in a study of shared clonotypes between healthy human individuals (dated by TCRdb to about 2020). Library generation was performed with the immunoSEQ multiplex PCR assay. Entries here come from immuneACCESS through TCRdb and include only in-frame sequences with V and J called. Some clones fail to appear in such tables; in the studies checked, an unresolved V gene covers under half of the shortfall, and the cause of the remainder is unknown. A total of approximately 95,000 clones appear in this sample, 67% of them only once. The ten largest account for 40% to 45% of the sample. The specimen sequenced was memory CD8+ T cells sorted from blood. The cell subset or site label, read with the paper, signifies: CD45RO+ cells pooled with CCR7-negative TemRA cells. These receptors originate from a man aged 25 to 40 in good health.

The rearrangement joins TRBV7-2 to TRBJ2-1, with TRBD1 as a possible D gene (5 bases). The CDR3 has 15 residues. V lost 5 bases and J lost 6, with 17 bases in between. Germline V lookup: CDR1 SGHTA, CDR2 FQGNSA. For the CDR3, the DNA is TGTGCCAGCAGCCTAGGGGCAGGGCCCTTCAATGAGCAGTTCTTC. Protein sequence: CASSLGAGPFNEQFF.

This chain connects TRBV7-6 to TRBJ2-1; 7 bases align to TRBD2. V shed 5 bases, J shed 10 bases, and the junction held 11 bases outside the gene matches. CDR3 length equals 14 residues. The V gene's germline CDR1 is SGHVS and CDR2 FNYEAQ. The CDR3 DNA sequence: TGTGCCAGCAGCCTCGCCCCATCTAGCGGCGAGCAGTTCTTC. This gives the protein CASSLAPSSGEQFF.

The rearrangement links TRBV29-1 to TRBJ2-1; D is perhaps TRBD2 (6 bases). The V and J ends lost 6 bases and 5 bases respectively, with 26 bases between them. The CDR3 covers 17 residues. Per the germline V gene, CDR1 is SQVTM and CDR2 is ANQGSEA. The CDR3 region is CSVEPRVGRRHNNEQFF. The DNA of the CDR3 is TGCAGCGTGGAACCCCGCGTCGGGAGAAGGCACAACAATGAGCAGTTCTTC.

The chain uses TRBV7-8 and TRBJ2-7, with TRBD1 identical over 9 bases. V dropped 6 bases and J dropped 7; count of bases not matched to a gene: 10. Germline-derived CDR1 and CDR2 are SGHVS and FQNEAQ. This CDR3 region has 14 residues. CDR3 DNA: TGTGCCAGCAGGGCCGGGACAGGGTCGGGGGAGCAGTACTTC. Protein product: CASRAGTGSGEQYF. The full variable domain, with the rest looked up from reference TRBV7-8 and TRBJ2-7, is GAGVSQSPRYKVAKRGQDVALRCDPISGHVSLFWYQQALGQGPEFLTYFQNEAQLDKSGLPSDRFFAERPEGSVSTLKIQRTQQEDSAVYLCASRAGTGSGEQYFGPGTRLTVT.

V is TRBV14 and J is TRBJ2-1, with unresolved D. Between the trimmed V and J ends, which lost 0 bases and 1 base, there was a span of 13 bases. The CDR3 length is 17 residues. The germline V gene encodes CDR1 SGHDN and CDR2 FVKESK. CDR3 nucleotides: TGTGCCAGCAGCCAAGATAACAACGCCCCGTCCTACAATGAGCAGTTCTTC. Translated: CASSQDNNAPSYNEQFF. The variable domain in full, with the rest retrieved from reference TRBV14 and TRBJ2-1, is EAGVTQFPSHSVIEKGQTVTLRCDPISGHDNLYWYRRVMGKEIKFLLHFVKESKQDESGMPNNRFLAERTGGTYSTLKVQPAELEDSGVYFCASSQDNNAPSYNEQFFGPGTRLTVL.

The J gene is TRBJ2-6, the V gene TRBV4-2; no clear D gene. Trimming cost V 0 bases and J 0 bases, with 6 bases left between them. Germline loops: CDR1 LGHNA, CDR2 YNFKEQ. This CDR3 has 16 residues. CDR3 DNA sequence: TGTGCCAGCAGCCAAGATACGGGCTCTGGGGCCAACGTCCTGACTTTC. Protein: CASSQDTGSGANVLTF.

This clone was picked up many times. The genes are TRBV10-1 and TRBJ2-7, with 12 positions matching TRBD2. This CDR3 is built from 16 residues. The V gene's germline CDR1 is WNHNN and CDR2 SYGVQD (reference sequence). With 0 bases clipped from V and 5 bases from J, the junction kept 5 bases outside the gene matches. The CDR3 is CASSESVGLAGNEQYF. The CDR3, as DNA: TGCGCCAGCAGTGAGTCCGTAGGACTAGCGGGGAACGAGCAGTACTTC.

This CDR3 reads CASSLFVGGYEQYF. The CDR3 DNA is TGTGCCAGCAGCTTATTTGTAGGTGGCTACGAGCAGTACTTC. The chain combines TRBV11-2 with TRBJ2-7; no reliable D call. This CDR3 is 14 amino acids long. The germline V and J ends were trimmed by 2 bases and 3 bases, with 11 bases remaining between them. Germline V lookup: CDR1 SGHAT, CDR2 FQNNGV.

The chain combines TRBV7-9 with TRBJ2-1; D is undetermined. The V end lost 1 base, the J end lost 8 bases, and 15 bases lay between the germline ends. There are 15 residues in the CDR3. Germline values: CDR1 SEHNR, CDR2 FQNEAQ (reference sequence). The CDR3 nucleotides read TGTGCCAGCAGCTTAGAACCCGGAATTCTGGATGAGCAGTTCTTC. Its protein product is CASSLEPGILDEQFF.

This clone was seen ten or more times. The chain links TRBV7-9 to TRBJ1-4; D gene unclear. This CDR3 spans 16 amino acids. Per germline, CDR1 SEHNR and CDR2 FQNEAQ (reference sequence). V was cut by 3 bases and J by 0 bases, with 11 bases left in between. CDR3 amino acids: CASSFMSPATNEKLFF. The CDR3 DNA reads as TGTGCCAGCAGCTTCATGAGCCCCGCAACTAATGAAAAACTGTTTTTT.

The chain is built from TRBV7-9 and TRBJ1-4; D not resolved. The germline V and J ends were trimmed by 1 base and 6 bases, with 6 bases remaining between them. The CDR3 spans 13 residues. Per germline, CDR1 SEHNR and CDR2 FQNEAQ (reference sequence). CDR3 sequence (DNA): TGTGCCAGCAGCTTAGTCCTGGATGAAAAACTGTTTTTT. Translating gives CASSLVLDEKLFF. The variable domain in full, completed from reference TRBV7-9 and TRBJ1-4, reads DTGVSQNPRHKITKRGQNVTFRCDPISEHNRLYWYRQTLGQGPEFLTYFQNEAQLEKSRLLSDRFSAERPKGSFSTLEIQRTEQGDSAMYLCASSLVLDEKLFFGSGTQLSVL.

The chain links TRBV20-1 to TRBJ2-5, with D perhaps matching TRBD1 (6 bases). CDR3 length: 11 residues. Looked up from germline, CDR1 is DFQATT and CDR2 is SNEGSKA (reference sequence). The CDR3 DNA reads TGCGCAGGGGACACGGACACGTCCCAGTACTTC. Protein: CAGDTDTSQYF.

The V gene is TRBV7-9, the J gene TRBJ1-1; D call uncertain. The germline CDR1 and CDR2 sequences are SEHNR and FQNEAQ (reference sequence). V was pared by 3 bases and J by 5 bases, with 10 bases between. The CDR3 is made up of 13 amino acids. The CDR3 spells CASSFETRTEAFF. In DNA form, the CDR3 reads TGTGCCAGCAGCTTTGAGACCCGAACTGAAGCTTTCTTT. The whole variable domain, remainder taken from reference TRBV7-9 and TRBJ1-1, is DTGVSQNPRHKITKRGQNVTFRCDPISEHNRLYWYRQTLGQGPEFLTYFQNEAQLEKSRLLSDRFSAERPKGSFSTLEIQRTEQGDSAMYLCASSFETRTEAFFGQGTRLTVV.

The chain couples TRBV6-6 to TRBJ1-5; no clear D. Between the trimmed V and J ends, which lost 0 bases and 3 bases, there was a span of 6 bases. This CDR3 is 14 amino acids long. Looked up from germline, CDR1 is MNHNY and CDR2 is SVGAGI (reference sequence). DNA of the CDR3: TGTGCCAGCAGTTACTCCACCTACAATCAGCCCCAGCATTTT. Translation gives CASSYSTYNQPQHF.

V and J are TRBV2 and TRBJ1-2; the D is unclear. Germline CDR1 and CDR2: SNHLY and FYNNEI. This CDR3 comprises 13 residues. Trimming pared 6 bases from V and 2 bases from J, leaving 10 bases between. CDR3 loop: CASSPGLNYGYTF. Here the CDR3 DNA reads TGTGCCAGCAGCCCAGGACTCAACTATGGCTACACCTTC.

The chain uses TRBV7-6 and TRBJ2-7, with D maybe TRBD2 (5 bases). This CDR3 is 17 amino acids long. Germline CDR1 and CDR2: SGHVS and FNYEAQ. The V and J ends lost 3 bases and 4 bases respectively, with 22 bases between them. CDR3 bases: TGTGCCAGCAGCTTGCGGGCCCGAGAACGGGGAGTTTACGAGCAGTACTTC. This codes for CASSLRARERGVYEQYF. The full variable domain, with the rest looked up from reference TRBV7-6 and TRBJ2-7, is GAGVSQSPRYKVTKRGQDVALRCDPISGHVSLYWYRQALGQGPEFLTYFNYEAQQDKSGLPNDRFSAERPEGSISTLTIQRTEQRDSAMYRCASSLRARERGVYEQYFGPGTRLTVT.

The chain couples TRBV19 to TRBJ2-5, with D perhaps matching TRBD2 (6 bases). The CDR3 is 15 amino acids. In germline, CDR1 is LNHDA, CDR2 SQIVND (reference sequence). The ends were cut back, 3 bases at V and 1 base at J, with 12 bases in the middle. For the CDR3, the DNA is TGTGCCAGTAGTATTTTTTTCGGGAGCCAAGAGACCCAGTACTTC. Residues: CASSIFFGSQETQYF.

The V call is TRBV7-8, the J call TRBJ2-7; 8 bases align to TRBD1. CDR1 and CDR2 from the germline V gene are SGHVS and FQNEAQ. J gave up 5 bases and V 6 bases, and 9 bases lay outside the gene matches. The length of the CDR3 is 14 residues. This chain's CDR3 is CASRLGQGTHEQYF. In nucleotides, the CDR3 is TGTGCCAGCAGACTAGGACAGGGAACCCACGAGCAGTACTTC.

This chain uses TRBV9 with TRBJ2-3; D remains ambiguous. V was trimmed by 3 bases and J by 2 bases, leaving 16 bases between them. The CDR3 is 16 amino acids. The V gene's germline CDR1 is SGDLS and CDR2 YYNGEE. The CDR3 reads CASSASYVWVTDTQYF. The CDR3, as DNA: TGTGCCAGCAGCGCCAGCTACGTCTGGGTCACAGATACGCAGTATTTT.

CDR3 residues: CAWSVQEQEDGYTF. CDR3 coding DNA: TGTGCCTGGAGTGTACAGGAACAGGAAGATGGCTACACCTTC. The chain recombines TRBV30 with TRBJ1-2; a possible D gene is TRBD1 (5 bases). This CDR3 spans 14 amino acids. V lost 0 bases and J lost 6, with 14 bases in between. Germline assignment: CDR1 GTSNPN and CDR2 SVGIG (reference sequence).

The chain uses TRBV4-1 and TRBJ1-5; a weak D match, TRBD1 (5 bases). The CDR3 runs 15 residues. Per the germline V gene, CDR1 is MGHRA and CDR2 is YSYEKL. Trimming shortened V by 1 base and J by 2 bases, and 9 bases separated the two germline ends. CDR3 nucleotide sequence: TGCGCCAGCAGCCAAGGTCAGGGTGGCAATCAGCCCCAGCATTTT. Amino acids: CASSQGQGGNQPQHF.

In its sample, this clone ranks as medium-sized (0.01 to 0.1%). The same CDR3 arises from other DNA sequences in this sample as well. The rearrangement joins TRBV2 to TRBJ2-7; D gene unclear. Germline lookup yields CDR1 SNHLY and CDR2 FYNNEI. This CDR3 region has 10 residues. V shed 7 bases and J shed 6 bases, with 7 bases lying between them. The CDR3 sequence: CASTALEQYF. CDR3 nucleotides: TGTGCCAGCACCGCCCTCGAGCAGTACTTC.

The chain uses TRBV11-2 and TRBJ1-3; D uncertain. The CDR3 is made up of 14 amino acids. Germline V gives CDR1 SGHAT, CDR2 FQNNGV. Trimming shortened V by 4 bases and J by 0 bases, and 7 bases separated the two germline ends. The CDR3 region is CASSSYRSGNTIYF. The CDR3 coding sequence is TGTGCCAGCAGCTCGTACCGCTCTGGAAACACCATATATTTT. The full variable domain, rest sourced from reference TRBV11-2 and TRBJ1-3, is EAGVAQSPRYKIIEKRQSVAFWCNPISGHATLYWYQQILGQGPKLLIQFQNNGVVDDSQLPKDRFSAERLKGVDSTLKIQPAKLEDSAVYLCASSSYRSGNTIYFGEGSWLTVV.

This clone was observed a handful of times. The chain recombines TRBV27 with TRBJ1-4; 9 nucleotides match TRBD1. Germline V gives CDR1 MNHEY, CDR2 SMNVEV (reference sequence). Trimming removed 1 base from V and 9 bases from J; junction bases left unmatched: 9. The CDR3 is 16 amino acids. CDR3 sequence (DNA): TGTGCCAGCAGTTTATATGGCGGGACAGGGACGAAAAAACTGTTTTTT. Translation gives CASSLYGGTGTKKLFF.

J is TRBJ1-1 and V is TRBV25-1; a weak D match, TRBD1 (6 bases). The CDR3 is made up of 15 amino acids. CDR1 MGHDK and CDR2 SYGVNS come from the germline V gene. Trimming took off 2 bases at V and 4 bases at J, with 14 bases between the two ends. CDR3 in DNA: TGTGCCAGCAGTGAAGGGGGGCGATGGACCACTGAAGCTTTCTTT. Protein product: CASSEGGRWTTEAFF.

The V call is TRBV6-6, the J call TRBJ2-1; D remains unclear. Trimming shortened V by 6 bases and J by 0 bases, and 12 bases separated the two germline ends. Looked up from germline, CDR1 is MNHNY and CDR2 is SVGAGI (reference sequence). CDR3 length equals 15 residues. The CDR3 sequence is CASRADSSSYNEQFF. The CDR3 DNA reads as TGTGCCAGCAGGGCAGACTCGAGCTCCTACAATGAGCAGTTCTTC.

This clone has a handful of counts. The V call is TRBV10-2, the J call TRBJ2-6; 8 nucleotides line up with TRBD2. V lost 6 bases to trimming and J lost 8 bases; unmatched junction nucleotides: 9. CDR1 WSHSY and CDR2 SAAADI come from the germline V gene. The length of the CDR3 is 15 residues. The CDR3 reads CASSPGRGYSNVLTF. As DNA, the CDR3 is TGCGCCAGCAGCCCCGGGAGGGGGTATTCCAACGTCCTGACTTTC.

The chain carries TRBV7-2 and TRBJ2-7; TRBD2 is a possible D gene (5 bases). The CDR3 sequence is 13 residues long. The germline V and J ends were trimmed by 2 bases and 6 bases, with 11 bases remaining between them. Germline CDR1 SGHTA, CDR2 FQGNSA. CDR3 loop: CASSLNLASEQYF. The CDR3 bases are TGTGCCAGCAGCTTAAATCTAGCCTCCGAGCAGTACTTC.

This clone has a count of ten or more. This chain's CDR3 is CASSDASGGDREQFF. The CDR3 DNA is TGTGCCAGCAGCGACGCTAGCGGGGGGGACCGGGAGCAGTTCTTC. V and J are TRBV7-6 and TRBJ2-1, with 12 bases identical to TRBD2. Germline V gives CDR1 SGHVS, CDR2 FNYEAQ. The CDR3 spans 15 residues. V lost 5 bases to trimming and J lost 10 bases; unmatched junction nucleotides: 9.

The chain links TRBV5-1 to TRBJ2-7, with 11 bases matching TRBD2. The CDR3 has 15 residues. CDR1 is SGHRS and CDR2 is YFSETQ in the germline V gene. Trimming removed 4 bases from V and 4 bases from J; junction bases left unmatched: 7. CDR3 sequence (DNA): TGCGCCAGCAGCCTTACTATAGCGGGAGGGTACGAGCAGTACTTC. Amino acids: CASSLTIAGGYEQYF.